This entry features one TCR beta chain sequence. The V gene's germline CDR1 is SGHDT and CDR2 YYEEEE. The CDR3 sequence is 14 residues long. V was cut by 4 bases and J by 6 bases, with 16 bases left in between. As for treatment: some 20 received Ad26.COV2.S at low or high dose, single or two shots; about 5 received placebo; per-sample allocation not given. Day 63 after the first injection of vaccine or placebo was the sampling time. The sample comes from a study of Ad26.COV2.S vaccination and SARS-CoV-2 variants. Method: immunoSEQ multiplex PCR; TCRdb's copy keeps in-frame clones and lacks some. This table holds about 420,000 clones, around 87% found once.

Source: peripheral blood, taken in a trial of Ad26.COV2.S vaccine versus placebo. The chain carries TRBV5-6 and TRBJ1-1, with D possibly TRBD1 on 6 matching bases. The receptor comes from a person between 18 and 59 years old who received the Ad26.COV2.S COVID-19 vaccine or a placebo. The CDR3 bases are TGTGCCAGCAGCCTCGTCCGGGGGGGCGCTGAAGCTTTCTTT. This gives the protein CASSLVRGGAEAFF.